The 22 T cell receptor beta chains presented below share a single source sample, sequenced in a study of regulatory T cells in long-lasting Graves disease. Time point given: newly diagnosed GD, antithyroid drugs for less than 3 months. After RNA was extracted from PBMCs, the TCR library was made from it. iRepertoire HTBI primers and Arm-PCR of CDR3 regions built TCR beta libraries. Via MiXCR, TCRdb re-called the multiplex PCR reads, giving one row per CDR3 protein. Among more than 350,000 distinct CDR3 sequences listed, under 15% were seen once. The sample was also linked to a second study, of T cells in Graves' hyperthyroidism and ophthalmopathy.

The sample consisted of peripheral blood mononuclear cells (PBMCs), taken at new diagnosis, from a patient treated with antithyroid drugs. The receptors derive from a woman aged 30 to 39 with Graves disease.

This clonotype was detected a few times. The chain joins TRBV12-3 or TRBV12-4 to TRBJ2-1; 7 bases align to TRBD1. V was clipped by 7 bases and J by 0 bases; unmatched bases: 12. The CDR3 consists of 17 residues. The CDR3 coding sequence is TGTGCCAGCACCCCGGGACAGTCTCCTTCCTCCTACAATGAGCAGTTCTTC. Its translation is CASTPGQSPSSYNEQFF.

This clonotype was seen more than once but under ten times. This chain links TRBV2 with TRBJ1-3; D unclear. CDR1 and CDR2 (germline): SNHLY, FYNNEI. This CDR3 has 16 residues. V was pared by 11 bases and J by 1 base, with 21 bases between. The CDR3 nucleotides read TGTGCCCCCGAAAGCGGAGAATTAACGTCTGGAAACACCATATATTTT. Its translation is CAPESGELTSGNTIYF. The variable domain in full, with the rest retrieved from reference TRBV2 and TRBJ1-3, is EPEVTQTPSHQVTQMGQEVILRCVPISNHLYFYWYRQILGQKVEFLVSFYNNEISEKSEIFDDQFSVERPDGSNFTLKIRSTKLEDSAMYFCAPESGELTSGNTIYFGEGSWLTVV.

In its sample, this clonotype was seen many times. CDR3 in amino acids: CSATIRTGSYNEQFF. In DNA, the CDR3 is TGCAGTGCGACCATTCGGACAGGCTCCTACAATGAGCAGTTCTTC. The V call is TRBV20-1, the J call TRBJ2-1; TRBD1 matches 7 bases. The CDR3 has 15 residues. Germline-derived CDR1 and CDR2 are DFQATT and SNEGSKA (reference sequence). Trimming removed 6 bases from V and 0 bases from J; junction bases left unmatched: 8.

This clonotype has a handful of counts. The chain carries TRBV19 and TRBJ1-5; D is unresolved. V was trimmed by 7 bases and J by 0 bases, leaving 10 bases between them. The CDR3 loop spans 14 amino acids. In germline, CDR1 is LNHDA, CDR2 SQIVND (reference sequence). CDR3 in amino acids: CASTSGSSNQPQHF. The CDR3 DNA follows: TGTGCCAGTACCTCCGGATCTAGCAATCAGCCCCAGCATTTT.

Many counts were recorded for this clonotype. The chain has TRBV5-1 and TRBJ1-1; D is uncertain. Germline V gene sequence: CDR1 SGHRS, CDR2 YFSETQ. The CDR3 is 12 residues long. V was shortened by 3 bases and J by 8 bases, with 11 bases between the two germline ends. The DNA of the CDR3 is TGCGCCAGCAGCTCTCCGGGTTCCGAAGCTTTCTTT. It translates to CASSSPGSEAFF.

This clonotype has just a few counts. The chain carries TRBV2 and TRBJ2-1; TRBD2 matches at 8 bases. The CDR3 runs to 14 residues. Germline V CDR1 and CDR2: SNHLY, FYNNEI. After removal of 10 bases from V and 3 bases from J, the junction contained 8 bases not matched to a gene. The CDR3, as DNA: TGTGCCAACACTAGCGGTCGAGGCTACAATGAGCAGTTCTTC. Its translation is CANTSGRGYNEQFF.

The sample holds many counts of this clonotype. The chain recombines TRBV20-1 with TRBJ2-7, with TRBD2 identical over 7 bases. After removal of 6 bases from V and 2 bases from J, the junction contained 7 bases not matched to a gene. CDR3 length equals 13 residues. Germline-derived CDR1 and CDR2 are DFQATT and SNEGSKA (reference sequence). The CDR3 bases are TGCAGTGCAACCGGGACTACGGCCTACGAGCAGTACTTC. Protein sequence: CSATGTTAYEQYF.

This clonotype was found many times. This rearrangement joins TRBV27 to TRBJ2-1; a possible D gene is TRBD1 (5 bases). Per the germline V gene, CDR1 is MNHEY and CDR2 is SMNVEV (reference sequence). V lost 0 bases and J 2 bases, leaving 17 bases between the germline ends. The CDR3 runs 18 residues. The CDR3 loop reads CASSLSPPGQSAYNEQFF. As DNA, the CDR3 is TGTGCCAGCAGTTTATCTCCCCCAGGGCAGTCTGCCTACAATGAGCAGTTCTTC.

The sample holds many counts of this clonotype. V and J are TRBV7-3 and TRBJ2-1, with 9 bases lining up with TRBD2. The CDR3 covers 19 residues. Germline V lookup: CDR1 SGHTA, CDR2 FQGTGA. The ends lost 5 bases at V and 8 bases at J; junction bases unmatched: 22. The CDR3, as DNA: TGTGCCAGCAGCCCACCCTTTGGGACGAGGCCTAGCGGGATAGATGAGCAGTTCTTC. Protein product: CASSPPFGTRPSGIDEQFF.

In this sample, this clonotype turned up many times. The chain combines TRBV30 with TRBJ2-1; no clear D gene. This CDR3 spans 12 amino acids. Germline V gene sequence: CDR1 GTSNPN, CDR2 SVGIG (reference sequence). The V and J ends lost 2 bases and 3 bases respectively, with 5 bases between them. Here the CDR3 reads CAWSTGYNEQFF. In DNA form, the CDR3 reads TGTGCCTGGAGTACCGGCTACAATGAGCAGTTCTTC.

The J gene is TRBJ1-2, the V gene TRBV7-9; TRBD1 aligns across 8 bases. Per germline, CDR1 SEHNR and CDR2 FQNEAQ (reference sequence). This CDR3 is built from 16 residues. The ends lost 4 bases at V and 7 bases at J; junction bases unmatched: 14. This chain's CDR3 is CASSSLGQGGNGGYTF. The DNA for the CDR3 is TGTGCCAGCAGCTCTCTAGGACAGGGAGGTAATGGTGGCTACACCTTC.

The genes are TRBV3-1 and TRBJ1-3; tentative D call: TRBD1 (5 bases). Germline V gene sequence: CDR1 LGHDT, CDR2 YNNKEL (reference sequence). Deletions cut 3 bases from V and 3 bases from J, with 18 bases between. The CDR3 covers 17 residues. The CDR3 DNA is TGTGCCAGCAGCCAGGCCTTGTTGAGGGGCGGTGGAAACACCATATATTTT. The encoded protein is CASSQALLRGGGNTIYF.

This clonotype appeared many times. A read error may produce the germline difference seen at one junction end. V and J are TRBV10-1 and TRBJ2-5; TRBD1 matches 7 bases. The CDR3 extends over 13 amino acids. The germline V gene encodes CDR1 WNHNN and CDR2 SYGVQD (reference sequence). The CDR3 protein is CASSRQGQETQYF. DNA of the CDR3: TGTGCCAGCAGTAGACAGGGCCAAGAGACCCAGTACTTC.

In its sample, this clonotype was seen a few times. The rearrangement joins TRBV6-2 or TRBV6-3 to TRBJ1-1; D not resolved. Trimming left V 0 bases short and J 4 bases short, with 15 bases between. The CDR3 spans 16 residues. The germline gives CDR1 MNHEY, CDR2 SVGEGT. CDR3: CASSYSQVSGFTEAFF. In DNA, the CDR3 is TGTGCCAGCAGTTACTCTCAGGTATCGGGCTTCACTGAAGCTTTCTTT.

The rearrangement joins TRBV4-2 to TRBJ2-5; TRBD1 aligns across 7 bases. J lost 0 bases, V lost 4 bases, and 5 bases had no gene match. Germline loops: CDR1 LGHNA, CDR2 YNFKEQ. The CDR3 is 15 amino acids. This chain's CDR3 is CASSPKTGNQETQYF. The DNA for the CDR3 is TGTGCCAGCAGCCCCAAGACAGGGAACCAAGAGACCCAGTACTTC.

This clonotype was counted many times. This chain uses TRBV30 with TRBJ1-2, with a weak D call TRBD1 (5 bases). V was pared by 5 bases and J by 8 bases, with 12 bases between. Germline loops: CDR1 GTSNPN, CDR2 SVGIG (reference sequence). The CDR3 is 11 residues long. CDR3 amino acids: CAWSVGPGYTF. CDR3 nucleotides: TGTGCCTGGTCGGTGGGGCCGGGCTACACCTTC.

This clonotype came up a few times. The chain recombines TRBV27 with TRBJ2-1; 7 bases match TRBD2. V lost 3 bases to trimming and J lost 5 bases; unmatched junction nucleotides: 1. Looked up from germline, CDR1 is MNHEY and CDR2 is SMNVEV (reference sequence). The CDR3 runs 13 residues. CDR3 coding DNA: TGTGCCAGCAGTTTCGGACTAGACAATGAGCAGTTCTTC. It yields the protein CASSFGLDNEQFF.

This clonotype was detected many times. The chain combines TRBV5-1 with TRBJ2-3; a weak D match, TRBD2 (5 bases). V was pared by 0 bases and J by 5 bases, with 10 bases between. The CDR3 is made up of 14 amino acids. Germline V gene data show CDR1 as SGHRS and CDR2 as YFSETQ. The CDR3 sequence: CASSLAAEGDTQYF. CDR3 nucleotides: TGCGCCAGCAGCTTGGCCGCCGAGGGAGATACGCAGTATTTT.

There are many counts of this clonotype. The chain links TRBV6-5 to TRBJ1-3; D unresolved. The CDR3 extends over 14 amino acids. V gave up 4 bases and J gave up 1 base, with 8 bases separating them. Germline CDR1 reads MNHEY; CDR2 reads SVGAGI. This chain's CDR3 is CASSSPGSGNTIYF. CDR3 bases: TGTGCCAGCAGTTCCCCGGGATCTGGAAACACCATATATTTT.

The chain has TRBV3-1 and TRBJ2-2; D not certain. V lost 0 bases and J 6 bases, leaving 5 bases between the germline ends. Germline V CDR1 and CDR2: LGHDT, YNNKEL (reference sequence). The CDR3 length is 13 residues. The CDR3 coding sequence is TGTGCCAGCAGCCAAGAGATGGCCGGGGAGCTGTTTTTT. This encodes CASSQEMAGELFF.

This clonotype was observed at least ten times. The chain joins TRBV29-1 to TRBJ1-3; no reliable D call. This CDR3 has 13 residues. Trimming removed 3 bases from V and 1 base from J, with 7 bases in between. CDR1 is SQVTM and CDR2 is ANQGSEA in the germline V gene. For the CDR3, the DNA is TGCAGCGTTGACAGCGGGTCTGGAAACACCATATATTTT. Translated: CSVDSGSGNTIYF.

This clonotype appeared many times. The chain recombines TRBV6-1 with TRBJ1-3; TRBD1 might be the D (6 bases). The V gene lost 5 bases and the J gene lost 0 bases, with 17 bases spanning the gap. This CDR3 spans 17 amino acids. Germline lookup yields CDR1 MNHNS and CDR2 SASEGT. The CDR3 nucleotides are TGTGCCAGCAGTCGATCGACAGGTACTCTCTCTGGAAACACCATATATTTT. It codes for CASSRSTGTLSGNTIYF.